The T cell receptor beta chain under discussion was sequenced for a study of blood T cell repertoires in COVID-19. Study details: From the United States, Italy and Spain came samples of acute and convalescent COVID-19. In each case, the material was cDNA or gDNA derived from T cells, B-cell-depleted T cells, or PBMCs.

The germline V and J ends were trimmed by 3 bases and 4 bases, with 16 bases remaining between them. The length of the CDR3 is 16 residues. CDR1 and CDR2 from the germline V gene are LNHDA and SQIVND (reference sequence). Original processing methods: Amplification with reference gene primers provided the estimates of nucleated cell counts. The table came from immunoSEQ multiplex PCR; TCRdb's copy has only in-frame clones and leaves some out. V and J calls and clone size are those listed in that table; D and trimming were worked out from the DNA. The sample yields about 160,000 clones, 81% seen once. The gene calls are TRBV19 and TRBJ2-1; the D gene is possibly TRBD2 (6 bases). The source of this sequence is a human donor in a cohort sampled during active COVID-19. Source material: peripheral blood. Written as DNA, the CDR3 is TGTGCCAGTAGTATTACTTGGGGGGAGCGATACAATGAGCAGTTCTTC. Amino acid sequence: CASSITWGERYNEQFF.